Listed here are 3 T cell receptor beta chains from one sample, sequenced in a study of T cell repertoires in cytomegalovirus infection. Which antigens these TCRs recognize remains unknown. MiXCR, applied by TCRdb to the reads, yields one record per CDR3 protein. This sample has fewer than 1,000,000 distinct CDR3 sequences, with roughly 31% found just once. The specimen comprised cultured CD8+ T cells from PBMCs, sampled from culture after CMV antigen stimulation. These receptors came from a human donor in good health (CMV status not recorded). Some clones in this sample may be carry-over from other donors' samples.

This clonotype was seen a handful of times. The chain has TRBV7-9 and TRBJ1-4; TRBD1 matches 7 bases. The J segment lost 2 bases and the V segment lost 8 bases, leaving 8 bases of the junction unmatched. Germline V lookup: CDR1 SEHNR, CDR2 FQNEAQ (reference sequence). This CDR3 spans 15 amino acids. The CDR3 DNA sequence: TGTGCCAGCGGAAAGAAGACAGGGACTAATGAAAAACTGTTTTTT. Amino acids: CASGKKTGTNEKLFF.

This CDR3 reads CASSSAGGPMQYF. Written as DNA, the CDR3 is TGTGCCAGCAGCTCGGCGGGGGGCCCCATGCAGTATTTT. The gene calls are TRBV5-5 and TRBJ2-3; TRBD2 agrees at 8 bases. The CDR3 contains 13 residues. V lost 3 bases and J lost 11; bases outside the gene matches: 8. Per the germline V gene, CDR1 is SGHKS and CDR2 is YYEKEE (reference sequence).

This clonotype appeared many times. The rearrangement uses TRBV10-3 and TRBJ1-1; 7 positions agree with TRBD1. Trimming removed 2 bases from V and 4 bases from J; junction bases left unmatched: 7. Germline V gene data show CDR1 as ENHRY and CDR2 as SYGVKD. The CDR3 has 15 residues. CDR3 coding DNA: TGTGCCATCAGTGAGAGGCAGGGGGGGGGCACTGAAGCTTTCTTT. Translating it yields CAISERQGGGTEAFF.